What follows are 18 T cell receptor beta chains derived from one specimen sequenced in a study of blood T cell repertoires in COVID-19 (dated by TCRdb to between 2020 and 2021). The library was generated by the immunoSEQ multiplex PCR assay. Entries here come from immuneACCESS through TCRdb and include only in-frame sequences with V and J called. Some clones fail to appear in such tables; in the studies checked, an unresolved V gene covers under half of the shortfall, and the cause of the remainder is unknown. This sample has nearly 100,000 clones in its table, and 70% to 85% of those were observed once. The top ten constitute less than 11% of the sample. The specimen was peripheral blood. The receptors stem from a man aged 65 to 85 with acute or convalescent COVID-19.

V gene TRBV19 combines with J gene TRBJ1-2, with TRBD1 matching over 7 bases. This CDR3 has 16 residues. Germline V gene sequence: CDR1 LNHDA, CDR2 SQIVND (reference sequence). V was clipped by 6 bases and J by 5 bases; unmatched bases: 15. This CDR3 is CASSLKYRGERYGYTF. CDR3 bases: TGTGCCAGTAGCCTCAAATACAGGGGAGAAAGGTATGGCTACACCTTC.

This clone was picked up a small number of times. The chain is built from TRBV29-1 and TRBJ1-1; D gene ambiguous. Trimming pared 2 bases from V and 1 base from J, leaving 5 bases between. CDR3 length: 12 residues. Germline CDR1 reads SQVTM; CDR2 reads ANQGSEA. The CDR3, as DNA: TGCAGCGTTGAAAAGCAGAACACTGAAGCTTTCTTT. Residues: CSVEKQNTEAFF.

The chain couples TRBV6-5 to TRBJ2-5; 8 bases align to TRBD2. V shed 5 bases and J 7 bases; nucleotides not matched to a gene: 9. The CDR3 totals 14 residues. Germline CDR1 is MNHEY and CDR2 is SVGAGI. CDR3: CASSRDAAGGTQYF. The CDR3 DNA reads as TGTGCCAGCAGTCGGGACGCCGCGGGGGGGACCCAGTACTTC.

This chain joins TRBV29-1 and TRBJ2-1; maybe TRBD1 (6 bases). The CDR3 is made up of 13 amino acids. In germline, CDR1 is SQVTM, CDR2 ANQGSEA. V was cut by 7 bases and J by 5 bases, with 15 bases left in between. The CDR3 sequence is CSGNQGWNNEQFF. The CDR3 DNA reads TGCAGCGGCAACCAGGGGTGGAACAATGAGCAGTTCTTC.

The J gene is TRBJ2-7, the V gene TRBV19, with a tentative D call TRBD1 (5 bases). The CDR3 loop spans 13 amino acids. Germline V lookup: CDR1 LNHDA, CDR2 SQIVND (reference sequence). Trimming shortened V by 4 bases and J by 4 bases, and 11 bases separated the two germline ends. The CDR3 DNA reads TGTGCCAGTAGTAGCCTGCAGGGATACGAGCAGTACTTC. This codes for CASSSLQGYEQYF.

V is TRBV2 and J is TRBJ2-1; 7 bases match TRBD1. The J segment lost 5 bases and the V segment lost 3 bases, leaving 4 bases of the junction unmatched. CDR3 length equals 14 residues. Germline V gene lookup returns CDR1 SNHLY and CDR2 FYNNEI. CDR3 sequence: CASSEQGVNNEQFF. Here the CDR3 DNA reads TGTGCCAGCAGTGAGCAGGGGGTAAACAATGAGCAGTTCTTC.

The rearrangement uses TRBV3-1 (or the pseudogene TRBV3-2) and TRBJ1-6; D ambiguous. The germline V gene encodes CDR1 LGHDT and CDR2 YNNKEL (reference sequence). Trimming removed 1 base at V and 7 bases at J, with 11 bases between. The CDR3 totals 15 residues. The CDR3 nucleotides are TGTGCCAGCAGCCAAGGTCAGTTGTGGAATTCACCCCTCCACTTT. Translation gives CASSQGQLWNSPLHF.

The V and J genes are TRBV9 and TRBJ2-5; D is perhaps TRBD1 (5 bases). In germline, CDR1 is SGDLS, CDR2 YYNGEE. This CDR3 has 15 residues. Trimming shortened V by 0 bases and J by 5 bases, and 14 bases separated the two germline ends. In DNA form, the CDR3 reads TGTGCCAGCAGCGTAGGACCTGGACAAGCGGAGACCCAGTACTTC. This sequence encodes CASSVGPGQAETQYF.

This clone was detected only once. J is TRBJ2-4 and V is TRBV25-1; D not resolved. V lost 1 base and J lost 5, with 6 bases in between. The CDR3 runs 13 residues. The V gene's germline CDR1 is MGHDK and CDR2 SYGVNS. CDR3 loop: CASSESWQNIQYF. The CDR3 DNA reads TGTGCCAGCAGTGAATCCTGGCAAAACATTCAGTACTTC.

This clone was picked up many times. This chain uses TRBV4-2 with TRBJ1-5; 7 bases match TRBD1. Germline V CDR1 and CDR2: LGHNA, YNFKEQ. The CDR3 covers 16 residues. The V and J ends lost 4 bases and 3 bases, in that order; junction bases with no gene match: 9. In DNA, the CDR3 is TGTGCCAGCAGCCCTGAAATGGGACAGCACAATCAGCCCCAGCATTTT. This codes for CASSPEMGQHNQPQHF.

A few counts support this clone. The V call is TRBV7-9, the J call TRBJ2-2; maybe TRBD1 (6 bases). The CDR3 extends over 17 amino acids. V lost 6 bases, J lost 2 bases, and 19 bases lay in between. Germline lookup yields CDR1 SEHNR and CDR2 FQNEAQ (reference sequence). The CDR3 protein is CASRERITGSNTGELFF. In DNA form, the CDR3 reads TGTGCCAGCAGAGAGCGGATAACAGGGTCCAACACCGGGGAGCTGTTTTTT.

The chain joins TRBV19 to TRBJ2-7; TRBD1 agrees at 11 bases. Trimming at V came to 9 bases and at J to 3 bases, leaving 7 bases not matched to a gene. The CDR3 runs 14 residues. The germline gives CDR1 LNHDA, CDR2 SQIVND (reference sequence). CDR3 loop: CASAAGTGGYEQYF. The CDR3 DNA reads as TGTGCCAGCGCAGCCGGGACAGGGGGCTACGAGCAGTACTTC.

The rearrangement joins TRBV6-5 to TRBJ2-1; D gene unclear. This CDR3 region has 12 residues. Trimming shortened V by 4 bases and J by 8 bases, and 9 bases separated the two germline ends. Germline V lookup: CDR1 MNHEY, CDR2 SVGAGI. In DNA, the CDR3 is TGTGCCAGCAGTTCCCCCAGCGATGAGCAGTTCTTC. Translation: CASSSPSDEQFF.

The chain has TRBV27 and TRBJ2-7; 7 nucleotides align to TRBD1. This CDR3 has 14 residues. Germline V lookup: CDR1 MNHEY, CDR2 SMNVEV (reference sequence). Unmatched junction bases numbered 5, after V lost 5 bases and J lost 1 base. Here the CDR3 DNA reads TGTGCCAGCAGTCGGGACAGAGGGTCCTACGAGCAGTACTTC. As protein: CASSRDRGSYEQYF.

The chain is built from TRBV4-1 and TRBJ1-5; D call uncertain. The V gene's germline CDR1 is MGHRA and CDR2 YSYEKL. V was clipped by 3 bases and J by 5 bases, with 8 bases between them. This CDR3 contains 13 residues. CDR3 region: CASSHHGDQPQHF. As DNA, the CDR3 is TGCGCCAGCAGCCACCACGGGGATCAGCCCCAGCATTTT.

The CDR3: CASRPGTGTYNSPLHF. The CDR3 coding sequence is TGCGCCAGCAGGCCCGGGACAGGGACCTATAATTCACCCCTCCACTTT. V gene TRBV5-1 combines with J gene TRBJ1-6, with 9 nucleotides matching TRBD1. The junction had 5 bases not matched to a gene; V was cut back by 5 bases and J by 2 bases. The germline CDR1 and CDR2 sequences are SGHRS and YFSETQ. CDR3 length: 16 amino acids.

This chain uses TRBV5-4 with TRBJ2-5, with no clear D. The germline V gene has CDR1 SGHNT and CDR2 YYREEE (reference sequence). Trimming left V 1 base short and J 0 bases short, with 7 bases between. CDR3 length: 14 residues. The CDR3 DNA is TGTGCCAGCAGCTTGCAAGCGAACCAAGAGACCCAGTACTTC. Its translation is CASSLQANQETQYF.

The CDR3 loop reads CASSLSGGYSNQPQHF. CDR3 bases: TGTGCCAGTAGTCTTTCAGGGGGCTATAGCAATCAGCCCCAGCATTTT. The genes are TRBV19 and TRBJ1-5, with 8 bases lining up with TRBD1. V shed 5 bases and J 0 bases; nucleotides not matched to a gene: 6. Germline CDR1 and CDR2: LNHDA and SQIVND (reference sequence). This CDR3 spans 16 amino acids.